Listed here is a single TCR beta chain. Trimming pared 2 bases from V and 0 bases from J, leaving 10 bases between. The CDR3 length is 15 residues. Germline CDR1 reads KGHSH; CDR2 reads LQKENI. This entry comes from a study of blood T cell repertoires in COVID-19. Overall study context: Acute and convalescent COVID-19 specimens originated in the United States, Italy and Spain. From T cells, B-cell-depleted T cells, or PBMCs came the material, which was cDNA or gDNA.

Original processing notes: Amplifying reference gene primers gave estimates of nucleated cell counts. Sequencing was performed with immunoSEQ multiplex PCR; in TCRdb, only in-frame clones are kept and a portion is missing. For V, J and clone size, that table is used; D and trimming come from the DNA. The profile shows hundreds of thousands of clones, 81% of them singletons. Sequencing input: peripheral blood. The TCR comes from a woman older than 75 with COVID-19, enrolled during active disease. This chain connects TRBV18 to TRBJ1-2; possibly TRBD1 for D (5 bases). The CDR3 DNA follows: TGTGCCAGCTCACCAGGGGCAGGGTCTAACTATGGCTACACCTTC. Amino acids: CASSPGAGSNYGYTF.